This T cell receptor beta chain derives from a study of regulatory and conventional T cells in RAG deficiency. Regarding the study as a whole: Omenn syndrome and CID/AS patients had approximately 100-fold fewer unique Treg TCR beta sequences, versus around 10-fold elsewhere. Patient subsets had shorter CDR3s; Omenn Treg-Tconv overlap exceeded 85%.

Notes on this clone: Antigen specificity is unknown.

This CDR3 spans 15 amino acids. V trimming: 4 bases; J trimming: 10 bases; junction bases outside the gene matches: 12. CDR1 MNHEY and CDR2 SMNVEV come from the germline V gene (reference sequence). Genomic DNA came from blood regulatory T cells gated CD4+ CD25-high CD127-low. TCRdb keeps only in-frame clones here, not all; method: immunoSEQ multiplex PCR. This table has around 29,000 clones, approximately 90% appearing once. The sample was also reused in another study, on regulatory T cells. From that study: Amplification used 52 TRBV primers and 13 TRBJ primers. Skewed V and J usage and few unique V-J pairs marked patient repertoires, most in Tregs.

This chain links TRBV27 with TRBJ1-4; 7 bases match TRBD1. The sequencing input was Tregs sorted from blood. The TCR sequence derives from a human donor in good health. The CDR3 loop is CASSSGQVPRAKLFF. The CDR3 DNA sequence: TGTGCCAGCAGTTCTGGACAGGTTCCTCGTGCAAAACTGTTTTTT.